This record concerns one TCR beta chain sequence. The DNA ends 3 residues before the CDR3 does, and the rest of the CDR3 is filled in from the germline J gene. This entry comes from a study of T cells in women clearing cervical HPV infection. For the study at large: Donors had HPV16-related CIN3 or worse; 2 had invasive cancer. Case blood was drawn when the lesion was first found; control blood after infection became undetectable. For cases, blood was sampled a median about 140 days after lesion detection, interquartile range roughly 80 to 220 days.

The V segment lost 4 bases and the J segment 5 bases; nucleotides outside the gene matches: 21. The CDR3 is 20 amino acids. Sequencing used immunoSEQ multiplex PCR; TCRdb keeps in-frame clones, though not all of them. This repertoire includes more than 25,000 clones. This receptor was identified in a woman between 18 and 75 years old with a cervical HPV16 infection that either progressed to CIN3+ or cleared (not recorded which). The J gene is TRBJ2-1, the V gene TRBV6-7; 9 bases line up with TRBD1. TRBV6-7 is an open reading frame whose function is uncertain. The sequenced sample consisted of blood buffy coat. The CDR3 DNA, read in part, is TGTGCCAGCAGTTCGGAAAGCGGGACAGGGTCCAGGGGGCGAGACAATGAG. It is translated as CASSSESGTGSRGRDNE. The CDR3 in full is CASSSESGTGSRGRDNEQFF.